This T cell receptor (beta chain) was profiled in a study of T-cell memory formation after mild COVID-19. Across the whole study: There were largely donor-specific TCR clusters.

This clonotype turned up a few times. The target antigen is unknown. Study-level results: Balance between CD4 and CD8 was seen in clones contracting day 15 to 85, and a CD4+ lean was seen in later expanders. That cross-reactive memory joined was suggested by some responding clones appearing in pre-infection memory.

V shed 2 bases, J shed 6 bases, and the junction held 7 bases outside the gene matches. From germline, CDR1 is MNHEY and CDR2 SVGEGT. The CDR3 totals 15 residues. TCRdb redid the calling of the 5' RACE reads with MiXCR, one entry per CDR3 protein. Of some 200,000 distinct CDR3 sequences in the sample, around 8.8% were seen once. The genes are TRBV6-2 or TRBV6-3 and TRBJ2-7; 10 bases fit TRBD2. Sequencing was done on a sample of PBMCs or a T cell subset sorted from them (not recorded which). This TCR was sampled from a man aged 18 to 30 who had mild COVID-19 (a few samples of this study predate the infection). Cell type and time point are not known. The CDR3 is CASSYTSSGGVEQYF. DNA of the CDR3: TGTGCCAGCAGTTACACGTCCAGCGGGGGGGTCGAGCAGTACTTC.